Listed here is a single T cell receptor beta chain. This sample is drawn from a study of shared T cell receptors in the human thymus. V shed 3 bases, J shed 4 bases, and the junction held 11 bases outside the gene matches. This CDR3 has 17 residues. Germline values: CDR1 SGHVS, CDR2 FNYEAQ. Repertoires were generated with immunoSEQ multiplex PCR, while TCRdb's copy carries only in-frame clones and drops some. The sample contains about 660,000 clones, 70% to 90% of which appear only once. The same data also went into a second study, on human thymus T cells. That report notes: Infants served as donors; they were healthy and Finnish and were having corrective surgery for congenital heart defects. Thymus tissue for the work was resected from patients undergoing corrective heart surgery. It looked as if thymic and blood repertoires used V and J genes in a biased way. Unrelated people showed highly overlapping thymic repertoires, related research reported.

The chain carries TRBV7-6 and TRBJ1-3; 8 positions match TRBD1. The sequence was obtained from a boy in the first two years of life with a congenital heart defect. Sample: thymocytes. DNA of the CDR3: TGTGCCAGCAGCTTTGTCCAGGGACAGGTTTTCGGAAACACCATATATTTT. Translating gives CASSFVQGQVFGNTIYF.